This T cell receptor beta chain was sequenced in a study of blood T cell repertoires in COVID-19 (dated by TCRdb to 2020 to 2021). With regard to the full study: Samples covering the acute and convalescent phases of COVID-19 were provided by collaborators in the United States, Italy and Spain. A freely available public database, intended as a resource for researchers studying the immune response to SARS-CoV-2, is where the repertoires were released. Nearly every sample came with metadata listing a de-identified subject ID, COVID-19 status, age in years and sex. Samples came from the ongoing ImmuneRACE study (first 160 participants) plus 1,254 subjects from 6 global collaborators. The material from the prospective study consisted of cDNA or gDNA derived from T cells, B-cell-depleted T cells, or PBMCs. Subjects who had been exposed to COVID-19, were actively infected with it, or had recovered from it provided the deeply sampled blood TCRbeta repertoires that made up the dataset. Where available, HLA class I and class II types were taken from metadata supplied by the sample provider and were not determined by assay-based typing.

Overall results and qualifications from the work: The quantity of clinical and demographic metadata differed by source and by participant and was supplied without curation.

Collaborating institutions collected whole blood in K2EDTA tubes following their own protocols. For TCRbeta analysis, collaborator samples were shipped as frozen whole blood, as isolated PBMCs, or as DNA extracted from either sample type. TCRbeta CDR3 regions were amplified from genomic DNA by means of the immunoSEQ Assay, a bias-controlled multiplex PCR. As for the authors' bioinformatics: Within the assay, amplification of reference gene primers was used to estimate how many nucleated cells each sample contained. To quantify the absolute abundance of each unique TCRbeta CDR3 rearrangement, sequence reads were collapsed and filtered. For each sample, productive Simpson clonality was calculated as the square root of Simpson's diversity index across productive rearrangements. Sourced from immuneACCESS, this table was stored by TCRdb with only in-frame sequences that have V and J called. A share of the clones is absent; for the studies checked, an unresolved V gene accounts for under half, and the remainder has no known explanation. The V and J calls and clone size were taken over from that table, and D and trimming were inferred from the DNA. This sample lists around 260,000 clones; 80% to 85% were detected once. Of the sample, 4.2% is held by the ten largest clones.

CDR1 and CDR2 were assigned from the germline V gene as LGHNA and YNFKEQ. Including the terminal cysteine and phenylalanine, the CDR3 comprises 15 residues. The only DNA kept is the CDR3, 45 bases in frame from the first base. V loses 0 bases, J loses 1 base, and the germline ends lie 9 bases apart. With respect to this clone: The antigen this receptor binds is unknown. The input lacks base qualities; no much larger clone sits a single base away.

This clonotype was sampled from a man aged 55 to 70 with acute or convalescent COVID-19. Sequencing used peripheral blood. The V gene is TRBV4-2 and the J gene is TRBJ1-1; the D gene is unclear. CDR3 sequence: CASSQERGRNTEAFF. The DNA sequence is given as TGTGCCAGCAGCCAAGAGAGAGGGCGGAACACTGAAGCTTTCTTT.